The text below deals with one T cell receptor (beta chain). This CDR3 contains 13 residues. Trimming stripped 4 bases from V and 7 bases from J, with 10 bases between. This record comes from a study of control samples from healthy donors and cancer patients. Produced via immunoSEQ multiplex PCR; TCRdb's table is partial and in-frame only. The table lists roughly 100,000 clones, approximately 92% of them singletons. The sample comprised blood. This chain links TRBV12-3 or TRBV12-4 with TRBJ2-2; D ambiguous. The origin of this receptor is a human donor in good health. The donor label of this sample is uncertain. Here the CDR3 DNA reads TGTGCCAGCAGTTGGACGGTCCACGGGGAGCTGTTTTTT. This codes for CASSWTVHGELFF.